The following is a TCR beta chain sequence with its context. The antigen it binds to is not known. Stem-like memory CD8+ T cells (TSTEM) were defined as CCR7+ PD-1- TIGIT- cells. Density gradient separation was used to isolate peripheral blood mononuclear cells from buffy coats of healthy donors. In the study, negative magnetic separation with EasySep or MojoSort CD8+ T cell isolation kits was used to enrich total CD8+ T cells. An RNeasy Mini Kit was used to extract total RNA from duplicate vials of 150,000 sorted CD8+ T cells per subset. PBMCs were used either fresh or after being cryopreserved in fetal bovine serum containing about 10% DMSO. Fluorescence-activated cell sorting on a FACSAria III was used to sort CD8+ T cell subsets to purity. The sample originates from a study of human CD8 memory T cell subsets (dated by TCRdb to about 2020). In the study overall: To assess how stem-like (TSTEM), progenitor exhausted-like (TPEX) and effector memory CD8+ T cell subsets are clonally related, the TCRbeta repertoires of these three subsets were compared. TCRbeta repertoires were obtained from TSTEM, TPEX and effector memory subsets contributed by each of six donors. What the research found in general, with its limitations: Sequencing was limited to TCRbeta chains, and the repertoire comparisons were based on a handful of donors analyzed with paired t-tests and Bonferroni correction. Clonotypes were shared with effector memory cells by both stem-like subsets, but only minimal overlap was found between TSTEM and TPEX repertoires, suggesting distinct antigen spectra. Similarly high normalized Shannon-Wiener diversity was shown by TSTEM and TPEX subsets, whereas comparatively lower diversity was seen in effector memory subsets. Based on Chao1 estimates, TSTEM subsets appeared to have greater repertoire diversity than TPEX subsets, which could potentially reflect a broader range of specificities.

Reads for this sample came from a NextSeq 550. A Human TCR Profiling Kit was used to prepare UMI-labeled 5' RACE TCRbeta libraries. Every TCRbeta library was prepared in parallel with an identical number of PCR cycles. From the authors' description of their analysis: Between roughly 2,800 and 20,000 functional CDR3beta clonotypes were contained in each TCRbeta library. MIGEC 1.2.9 was used for UMI extraction and consensus assembly, with a minimum of three reads required per UMI. MiXCR 3.0.3 was used to extract in-frame CDR3beta repertoires. Diversity metrics were computed in VDJtools 1.2.1 after downsampling each sample to 42,000 randomly selected UMIs. For the top 3,000 clones of each sample pair, the repertoire overlap metrics D, R and F2 were calculated in VDJtools. Once TCRdb had reprocessed the reads, it stored one entry per CDR3 protein sequence and supplied no DNA. TCRdb, not the original authors, processed these V and J calls. The record for this sample contains 19,000 or so distinct CDR3 sequences. The ten largest clones represent approximately 5.5% of the sample.

The sample comprised CD8+ stem-like memory T cells (TSCM and TCM) sorted from PBMCs. This specimen's cell subset or site label, per the study, means: stem-like memory CD8 T cells (TSTEM), CCR7+ PD-1- TIGIT-. This TCR derives from a human donor in good health.

CDR3 reads: CASNWGQLDEQYF. The V gene is TRBV2 and the J gene is TRBJ2-7; the TCRdb call, TRBD1, lacks DNA for checking. The CDR3 contains 13 residues, cysteine and phenylalanine counted. No DNA is recorded. In the germline V gene, CDR1 corresponds to SNHLY and CDR2 to FYNNEI. The full variable domain, with segments outside the CDR3 supplied by the reference TRBV2 and TRBJ2-7 proteins, appears as EPEVTQTPSHQVTQMGQEVILRCVPISNHLYFYWYRQILGQKVEFLVSFYNNEISEKSEIFDDQFSVERPDGSNFTLKIRSTKLEDSAMYFCASNWGQLDEQYFGPGTRLTVT.